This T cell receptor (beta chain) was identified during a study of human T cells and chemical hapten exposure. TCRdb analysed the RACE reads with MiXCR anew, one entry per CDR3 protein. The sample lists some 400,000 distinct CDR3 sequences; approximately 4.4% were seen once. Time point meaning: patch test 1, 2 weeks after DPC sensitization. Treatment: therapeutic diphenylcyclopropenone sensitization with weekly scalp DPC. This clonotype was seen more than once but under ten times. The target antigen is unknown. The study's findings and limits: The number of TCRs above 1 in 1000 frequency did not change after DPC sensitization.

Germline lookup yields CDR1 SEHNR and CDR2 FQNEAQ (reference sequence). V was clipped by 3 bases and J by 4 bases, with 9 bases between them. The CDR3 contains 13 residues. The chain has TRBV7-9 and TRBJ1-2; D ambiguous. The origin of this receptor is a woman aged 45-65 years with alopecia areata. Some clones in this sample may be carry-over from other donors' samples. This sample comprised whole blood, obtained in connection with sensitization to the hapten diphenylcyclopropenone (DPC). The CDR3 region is CASSFQSGYGYTF. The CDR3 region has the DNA TGTGCCAGCAGCTTCCAATCCGGCTATGGCTACACCTTC.